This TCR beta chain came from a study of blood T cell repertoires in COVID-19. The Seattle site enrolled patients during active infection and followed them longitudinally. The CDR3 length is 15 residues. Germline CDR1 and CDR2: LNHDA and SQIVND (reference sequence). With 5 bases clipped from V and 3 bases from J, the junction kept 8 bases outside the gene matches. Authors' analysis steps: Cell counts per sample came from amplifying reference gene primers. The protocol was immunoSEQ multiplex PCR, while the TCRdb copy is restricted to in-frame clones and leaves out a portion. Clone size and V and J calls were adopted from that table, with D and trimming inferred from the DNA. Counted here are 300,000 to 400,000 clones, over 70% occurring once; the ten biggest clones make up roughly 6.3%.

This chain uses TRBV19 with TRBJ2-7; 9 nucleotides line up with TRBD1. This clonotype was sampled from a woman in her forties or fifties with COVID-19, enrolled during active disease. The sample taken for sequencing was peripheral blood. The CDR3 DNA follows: TGTGCCAGTAGTGCCGGGGACAGGGATTACTACGAGCAGTACTTC. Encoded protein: CASSAGDRDYYEQYF.